A selection of T cell receptor beta chains follows, all from one sample in a study of OX40 agonist ivuxolimab in advanced cancers. Using immunoSEQ multiplex PCR, the repertoire was profiled, and TCRdb retains in-frame clones only, with some absent. The sample holds approximately 40,000 clones; approximately 90% are singletons and the top ten take roughly 13%. The specimen was CD4+ or CD8+ T cells sorted from blood, collected in a trial of the OX40 agonist ivuxolimab. The receptor set was obtained from an adult with an advanced solid tumor such as melanoma, head and neck, liver or kidney cancer. CDR3s include the opening cysteine and the closing phenylalanine or tryptophan. D genes are given only for firm matches. Size tells how often a clone was seen (once, few, many) or the class of an expanded clone, and some rows leave it out.

clone_size | j_call | d_call | v_call | cdr3_nt | cdr3_aa
. | TRBJ2-3 | . | TRBV9 | TGTGCCAGCAGCTACTCGCCTCCAGGGAATGCAGATACGCAGTATTTT | CASSYSPPGNADTQYF
. | TRBJ2-7 | TRBD2 | TRBV6-5 | TGTGCCAGCGGGGGGGGCTACGAGCAGTACTTC | CASGGGYEQYF
. | TRBJ1-1 | . | TRBV10-3 | TGTGCCATCGGAGATTGGGACCTTGAAGCTTTCTTT | CAIGDWDLEAFF
. | TRBJ2-3 | TRBD1 | TRBV12-5 | TGTGCTAGTGGTTTGGTACTAGGACAGGGGTTCTCAGATACGCAGTATTTT | CASGLVLGQGFSDTQYF
. | TRBJ2-5 | . | TRBV25-1 | TGTGCCAGCAGTGGATGGACGGGACACACCCAAGAGACCCAGTACTTC | CASSGWTGHTQETQYF
few | TRBJ1-5 | . | TRBV4-1 | TGCGCCAGCAGCCAAGCTCTCCAGGCACTTCAGCCCCAGCATTTT | CASSQALQALQPQHF
few | TRBJ2-1 | . | TRBV28 | TGTGCCAGCAGTGACCCCCTGGGGGTAGGCTCCTACAATGAGCAGTTCTTC | CASSDPLGVGSYNEQFF
. | TRBJ2-7 | TRBD2 | TRBV27 | TGTGCCAGCAGTTCGCAGACTAGCGGTGACTACGAGCAGTACTTC | CASSSQTSGDYEQYF
. | TRBJ2-1 | . | TRBV28 | TGTGCCAGCAGCCTTACTAGGGGGGAGCAGTTCTTC | CASSLTRGEQFF
. | TRBJ2-7 | . | TRBV5-1 | TGCGCCAGCACCCCCCTTCCGGGAACAGGATACGAGCAGTACTTC | CASTPLPGTGYEQYF
. | TRBJ1-2 | TRBD1 | TRBV6-5 | TGTGCCAGCAGTTACTCGACAGGGACCTATGGCTACACCTTC | CASSYSTGTYGYTF
. | TRBJ2-2 | TRBD2 | TRBV4-1 | TGCGCCAGCAGCCTCGTTCCAAGCGGGAGCTGGCCCGGGGAGCTGTTTTTT | CASSLVPSGSWPGELFF
few | TRBJ1-5 | . | TRBV27 | TGTGCCAGCAGAGCGGGACGGAACAATCAGCCCCAGCATTTT | CASRAGRNNQPQHF
once | TRBJ2-5 | TRBD1 | TRBV18 | TGTGCCAGCTCACCTCCATGGACAGGGGGCGTAGAGACCCAGTACTTC | CASSPPWTGGVETQYF
. | TRBJ2-1 | . | TRBV9 | TGTGCCAGCAGCGTAGGGTACAATGAGCAGTTCTTC | CASSVGYNEQFF
. | TRBJ1-4 | . | TRBV6-5 | TGTGCCAGCAGTTACTCTAATGAAAAACTGTTTTTT | CASSYSNEKLFF
. | TRBJ2-5 | . | TRBV4-1 | TGCGCCAGCAGCCAAGTGGTGGCGAGAGAGACCCAGTACTTC | CASSQVVARETQYF
. | TRBJ2-1 | . | TRBV19 | TGTGCCAGTAGTATAGGGGCTAGCTCCTACAATGAGCAGTTCTTC | CASSIGASSYNEQFF
. | TRBJ2-4 | . | TRBV19 | TGTGCCAGTAGTCCCTTTGTTGGCGGGTCCCGGGTCAAAAACATTCAGTACTTC | CASSPFVGGSRVKNIQYF
. | TRBJ2-1 | TRBD2 | TRBV28 | TGTGCCAGCAGTTTTGGTAGCGGGGTAAATGAGCAGTTCTTC | CASSFGSGVNEQFF
. | TRBJ2-7 | . | TRBV7-6 | TGTGCCAGCAGCTTATGGCAGGGAAACTACGAGCAGTACTTC | CASSLWQGNYEQYF
. | TRBJ1-1 | . | TRBV5-1 | TGCGCCAGCAGCTTGGGTGGCGGATTGAACACTGAAGCTTTCTTT | CASSLGGGLNTEAFF
. | TRBJ2-7 | . | TRBV9 | TGTGCCAGCAGCGTAGGGGCAGCCCTGACCTACGAGCAGTACTTC | CASSVGAALTYEQYF
. | TRBJ2-7 | . | TRBV7-2 | TGTGCCAGCAGTCCCGGAGGCGGCTACTACGAGCAGTACTTC | CASSPGGGYYEQYF
. | TRBJ2-2 | . | TRBV19 | TGTGCCAGTAGTATAGCTCACGGGGTTTTTACCGGGGAGCTGTTTTTT | CASSIAHGVFTGELFF
. | TRBJ2-2 | . | TRBV4-1 | TGCGCCAGCAGCCAAGTGTTAGCGGAGGCGAACACCGGGGAGCTGTTTTTT | CASSQVLAEANTGELFF
. | TRBJ2-7 | TRBD2 | TRBV5-5 | TGTGCCAGCAGCTCCTGGCTAGCGGGAGTTGTCGACGAGCAGTACTTC | CASSSWLAGVVDEQYF
. | TRBJ2-2 | . | TRBV27 | TGTGCCAGCAGTTTCTATCTTGGGGCCGGGGAGCTGTTTTTT | CASSFYLGAGELFF
. | TRBJ2-1 | . | TRBV4-2 | TGTGCCAGCAGCCAAGTGAGTATGACTAGTTTCAATGAGCAGTTCTTC | CASSQVSMTSFNEQFF
. | TRBJ2-3 | TRBD2 | TRBV7-9 | TGTGCCAGCAGCTTAGGGACTAGCTGGTCAGATACGCAGTATTTT | CASSLGTSWSDTQYF
few | TRBJ2-1 | TRBD2 | TRBV7-8 | TGTGCCAGCAGCTTAGAGATAGCGGGGCAAGAGCAGTTCTTC | CASSLEIAGQEQFF
. | TRBJ2-7 | TRBD2 | TRBV14 | TGTGCCAGCAGCCAAGATAGAGGACTAGCCGTGCAGTACTTC | CASSQDRGLAVQYF
. | TRBJ2-2 | . | TRBV27 | TGTGCCAGCAGTTTAGGAACCGGGGAGCTGTTTTTT | CASSLGTGELFF
. | TRBJ2-7 | TRBD1 | TRBV30 | TGTGCCTGGGAGCAGGGGGCCGGCTCCTACGAGCAGTACTTC | CAWEQGAGSYEQYF
. | TRBJ2-7 | TRBD1 | TRBV7-8 | TGTGCCAGCAGCCTGGGGTGGACAGGTCCGACCTACGAGCAGTACTTC | CASSLGWTGPTYEQYF
. | TRBJ1-2 | . | TRBV19 | TGTGCCAGTAGTCCCTGGGGAGGGTTCCCCAACTATGGCTACACCTTC | CASSPWGGFPNYGYTF
. | TRBJ2-5 | TRBD2 | TRBV7-9 | TGTGCCAGCAGCTACGGGACTAGTGGAGAGACCCAGTACTTC | CASSYGTSGETQYF
. | TRBJ1-2 | . | TRBV2 | TGTGCCAGCAGTGAAGGTAATTTGGGGCCGTGGAGCTACACCTTC | CASSEGNLGPWSYTF
. | TRBJ2-7 | . | TRBV6-1 | TGTGCCAGCAGTGAATGGAGACAGCCATACGAGCAGTACTTC | CASSEWRQPYEQYF